This T cell receptor (beta chain) was recorded in a study of molecular identifiers for immune sequencing clone quantification. Making the bulk TCR libraries relied on previously described methods and listed TCR primers. One entry per CDR3 protein results from TCRdb running MiXCR on the PCR reads. The sample contains nearly 650,000 distinct CDR3 sequences, 25% of which appear only once. This clonotype came up a few times. The target antigen is unknown. The CDR3 runs 14 residues. CDR1 is MNHEY and CDR2 is SMNVEV in the germline V gene (reference sequence). V lost 4 bases and J 4 bases, leaving 10 bases between the germline ends. Regarding the study as a whole: Because of identical TCR molecules sharing a barcode, sizes of highly expanded clones could be underestimated.

This chain connects TRBV27 to TRBJ2-2; D remains ambiguous. Sequencing input: naive CD8+ T cells from blood, with Jurkat cell RNA spiked in. As for subset: FACS-sorted CD8+CD4-CCR7+CD45RA+ naive T cells. The origin of this receptor is a human donor in good health. Some libraries in this study had Jurkat cell RNA spiked in. CDR3 coding DNA: TGTGCCAGCAGTTCATCCCCGGTCACCGGGGAGCTGTTTTTT. Its protein is CASSSSPVTGELFF.